Given below is one T cell receptor beta chain in context. This clone has only a few counts. It lacks a known antigen. Per-nucleotide qualities are absent, and no much larger clonotype sits a single base away. The data are from a study of shared clonotypes between healthy human individuals (dated by TCRdb to 2018 to 2021). Study-wide context: A few men and a couple of women, aged 18 to 49 years, made up the cohort. To increase sequencing depth and limit assay-specific biases, TCR repertoire library preparation and sequencing were carried out by different laboratories using diverse techniques. Per donor, leukapheresis produced somewhere between about 0.85 and 8.9 billion PBMCs. Blood TCR repertoires of roughly 5 healthy adults were deeply sequenced to estimate repertoire size and the extent of clonotype sharing between individuals. For each donor, CD4 naive and CD4 memory were each run on three plates, CD8 naive on two plates, and CD8 memory on one plate. Overall study outcomes, separate from this receptor: About 5% of naive CD4, 3.5% of naive CD8, approximately 2.2% of memory CD4, and about 0.4% of memory CD8 clonotypes were shared across several donors. Pairwise subsampling led to the expectation that sequencing depth would affect the degree of clonotype sharing among donors. Because the study included only a small number of donors, the genetic and exposure-history diversity represented was limited. Naive subsets generally had larger estimated clonotype richness than memory subsets did. Clonotypes shared by all four sorted-subset donors showed higher generation probabilities than non-shared clonotypes. Rarefaction of sorted-subset datasets indicated incomplete sequencing despite the large sequencing depth. Sampling was limited to blood, and TCR repertoires in tissue likely differ from TCR repertoires in blood.

CDR1 and CDR2 (MNHEY, SVGAGI) derive from the germline V gene. Unmatched junction bases come to 9, with V trimmed by 6 bases and J by 13 bases. Taken from cysteine to phenylalanine, the CDR3 has 13 residues. Just the 39-base CDR3 DNA is kept, in frame starting at base 1. TCR CDR3 regions were amplified from genomic DNA by multiplex PCR using the deep immunoSEQ assay. For each cell subset, the extracted genomic DNA was distributed evenly across all wells of several immunoSEQ 96-well plates, and each plate served as one replicate. For sorted subsets, each replicate PCR was loaded with 200 ng genomic DNA, equivalent to 25,000 to 35,000 T cell genomes. Purified libraries were measured with a Qubit 3.0 fluorometer, size-checked on a Bioanalyzer 2100, and measured again with the KAPA Library Quantification kit. Every immunoSEQ 96-well plate was sequenced on a dedicated single-read 150-cycle Illumina NextSeq 550 flow cell. In the source study's methods: Because the immunoSEQ output held only junctional sequences and lacked quality scores, the filtering could not match the filtering applied to full-length reads. To assign V/J genes and CDR3, sequences were annotated using PyIR, a Python wrapper for IgBLAST v1.9, with IMGT germline references. Reads were removed for weak V/J assignments (E-value above 1e-6), missing CDR3, stop codons, out-of-frame junctions, or ambiguous translated residues. V3J clonotypes were defined by identical inferred V gene, J gene, and CDR3 amino acid sequence. Percentage overlap between repertoires was computed as shared unique clonotypes divided by the size of the smaller repertoire. Richness of each repertoire was evaluated using RTK rarefaction, the Chao1 estimator, and Recon v2.1 estimates of unobserved clonotypes. OLGA was used to compute generation probabilities for all TCRbeta clonotypes that the gDNA method yielded from a handful of donors. Here the immuneACCESS table is served through TCRdb, limited to in-frame sequences with V and J called. Missing clones are a known gap in these copies; in checked studies unresolved V genes cover under half, and the rest lacks a known reason. V and J calls and clone size come straight from that table; D and trimming were deduced from the DNA. Counted in this sample were about 1 million clones; roughly 70% of them appeared once. The ten biggest clones cover roughly 1.5% of the sample.

The donors were healthy, HIV-negative adults who had no recently reported acute infections or vaccinations. Every donor was a Caucasian adult residing in Nashville, Tennessee, USA. CD4+ T cells were enriched through magnetic negative selection, after which naive cells were positively selected on CD45RA and the remaining negative fraction served as the memory subset. After blood collection by leukapheresis, PBMCs were isolated using Ficoll-Histopaque density gradient centrifugation and then cryopreserved in the vapor phase of liquid nitrogen. Purity and quantity of every magnetically sorted T cell population were checked by analytical flow cytometry. Each sorted fraction had its genomic DNA isolated and then quantified by UV absorbance on a Nanodrop 2000c.

Sequencing was done on a sample of memory CD4+ T cells sorted from blood. The cell subset or site label here, explained by the study, means: CD45RA-negative fraction. The V and J genes are TRBV6-5 and TRBJ1-4, with 9 bases aligning to TRBD1. The sequence was obtained from a man in his late teens or twenties in good health. This receptor has the CDR3 CASRGTGRVSLFF. The base sequence is TGTGCCAGCAGAGGGACAGGGAGGGTATCACTGTTTTTT.